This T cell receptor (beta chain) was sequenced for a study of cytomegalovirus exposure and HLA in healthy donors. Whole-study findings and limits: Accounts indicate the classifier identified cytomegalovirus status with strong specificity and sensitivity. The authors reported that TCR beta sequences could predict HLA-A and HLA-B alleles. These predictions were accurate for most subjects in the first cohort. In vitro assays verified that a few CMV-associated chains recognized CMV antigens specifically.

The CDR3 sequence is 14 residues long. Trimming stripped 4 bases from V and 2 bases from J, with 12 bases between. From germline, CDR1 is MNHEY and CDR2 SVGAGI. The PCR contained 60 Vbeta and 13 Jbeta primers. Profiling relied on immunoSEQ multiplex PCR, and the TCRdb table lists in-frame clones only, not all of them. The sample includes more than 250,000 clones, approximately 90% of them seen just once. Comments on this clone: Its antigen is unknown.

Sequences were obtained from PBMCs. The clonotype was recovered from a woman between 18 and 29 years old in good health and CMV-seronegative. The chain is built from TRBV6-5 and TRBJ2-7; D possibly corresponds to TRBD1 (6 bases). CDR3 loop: CASSSEQGPYEQYF. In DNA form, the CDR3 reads TGTGCCAGCAGTTCAGAACAGGGTCCCTACGAGCAGTACTTC.